This T cell receptor (beta chain) was recorded in a study of response to subunit inactivated influenza vaccine. Looked up from germline, CDR1 is DFQATT and CDR2 is SNEGSKA (reference sequence). V lost 6 bases, J lost 2 bases, and 9 bases stayed unmatched. This CDR3 has 15 residues. TCRdb re-called the RT-PCR reads through MiXCR, storing one row per CDR3 protein. The table shows around 500,000 distinct CDR3 sequences, with approximately 10% occurring only once. Study results and caveats: The authors offered the suggestion that each seasonal influenza vaccination recruits few new T cells.

On this clonotype itself: Antigen specificity is unknown.

This specimen consisted of PBMCs from blood, obtained about 40 days after vaccination. The V gene is TRBV20-1, the J gene TRBJ2-5; 10 nucleotides align to TRBD2. This receptor was identified in a middle-aged man who received an inactivated influenza vaccine. CDR3 region: CSARQRGGLQETQYF. CDR3 sequence (DNA): TGCAGTGCCCGCCAGCGGGGGGGTTTACAAGAGACCCAGTACTTC.